Presented here are 11 T cell receptor beta chains from one specimen sequenced in a study of blood T cell repertoires in COVID-19. The protocol was immunoSEQ multiplex PCR, while the TCRdb copy is restricted to in-frame clones and leaves out a portion. The sample shows approximately 230,000 clones, just over 85% of them seen only once. The sequenced sample consisted of peripheral blood. The receptors come from a man between 25 and 39 years old who had recovered from COVID-19.

Ten or more counts support this clone. This chain joins TRBV29-1 and TRBJ2-2, with 7 bases lining up with TRBD1. Germline CDR1 reads SQVTM; CDR2 reads ANQGSEA. Trimming at V came to 7 bases and at J to 6 bases, leaving 11 bases not matched to a gene. The CDR3 length is 14 residues. Here the CDR3 DNA reads TGCAGCGCCGGCAGGACAGGCGAGGCCGGGGAGCTGTTTTTT. Translation: CSAGRTGEAGELFF.

The chain uses TRBV5-1 and TRBJ2-7; 8 bases map to TRBD1. V shed 0 bases, J shed 4 bases, and the junction held 3 bases outside the gene matches. Germline V lookup: CDR1 SGHRS, CDR2 YFSETQ. The CDR3 loop spans 14 amino acids. CDR3 amino acids: CASSLAQGAYEQYF. CDR3 bases: TGCGCCAGCAGCTTGGCCCAGGGGGCGTACGAGCAGTACTTC.

The V and J genes are TRBV9 and TRBJ2-2; perhaps TRBD1 as D (5 bases). CDR1 and CDR2 from the germline V gene are SGDLS and YYNGEE. The CDR3 contains 13 residues. Trimming removed 3 bases at V and 3 bases at J, with 6 bases between. CDR3 sequence: CASSGQHTGELFF. The DNA for the CDR3 is TGTGCCAGCAGCGGACAGCACACCGGGGAGCTGTTTTTT.

The rearrangement links TRBV19 to TRBJ2-6; D possibly corresponds to TRBD1 (6 bases). Trimming took 3 bases from V and 0 from J, leaving 9 bases between them. This CDR3 spans 16 amino acids. Germline CDR1 LNHDA, CDR2 SQIVND (reference sequence). In nucleotides, the CDR3 is TGTGCCAGTAGTATCCAGGGGAGCTCTGGGGCCAACGTCCTGACTTTC. Amino acids: CASSIQGSSGANVLTF.

The chain is built from TRBV7-9 and TRBJ1-2; 7 bases fit TRBD1. Germline trimming cut 0 bases from V and 2 bases from J; bases unmatched to any gene: 6. Per the germline V gene, CDR1 is SEHNR and CDR2 is FQNEAQ (reference sequence). The CDR3 is 16 residues long. Here the CDR3 DNA reads TGTGCCAGCAGCTTAGCGCACAGGGGCGGAAACTATGGCTACACCTTC. This codes for CASSLAHRGGNYGYTF.

This clone showed up just once. The rearrangement joins TRBV4-1 to TRBJ1-2; D perhaps matches TRBD1 (5 bases). CDR3 size: 15 residues. Trimming left V 8 bases short and J 2 bases short, with 18 bases between. Germline V gives CDR1 MGHRA, CDR2 YSYEKL. The CDR3 region is CASSPSAGTNYGYTF. DNA for the CDR3: TGCGCCAGCTCGCCATCGGCGGGGACCAACTATGGCTACACCTTC.

This chain links TRBV7-9 with TRBJ2-3; TRBD2 matches at 11 bases. The J segment lost 6 bases and the V segment lost 5 bases, leaving 7 bases of the junction unmatched. Germline values: CDR1 SEHNR, CDR2 FQNEAQ (reference sequence). The CDR3 extends over 15 amino acids. The CDR3 sequence is CASSPSGGLRDTQYF. In DNA, the CDR3 is TGTGCCAGCAGCCCTAGCGGGGGGCTAAGGGATACGCAGTATTTT. The full variable domain, rest sourced from reference TRBV7-9 and TRBJ2-3, is DTGVSQNPRHKITKRGQNVTFRCDPISEHNRLYWYRQTLGQGPEFLTYFQNEAQLEKSRLLSDRFSAERPKGSFSTLEIQRTEQGDSAMYLCASSPSGGLRDTQYFGPGTRLTVL.

The CDR3 region has the DNA TGTGCCAGCAGTCCTGGGGCCTCCTTGGCAAGGGAGCAGTTCTTC. Translated, it gives CASSPGASLAREQFF. The V call is TRBV6-6, the J call TRBJ2-1, with D tentatively TRBD1 (5 bases). Trimming left V 5 bases short and J 10 bases short, with 21 bases between. Germline V lookup: CDR1 MNHNY, CDR2 SVGAGI (reference sequence). The CDR3 extends over 15 amino acids.

V is TRBV7-9 and J is TRBJ2-5, with 8 nucleotides matching TRBD2. Germline CDR1 SEHNR, CDR2 FQNEAQ (reference sequence). There are 16 residues in the CDR3. With 7 bases clipped from V and 3 bases from J, the junction kept 13 bases outside the gene matches. Here the CDR3 reads CASTPSQRAGEETQYF. In nucleotides, the CDR3 is TGTGCCAGCACCCCGTCCCAGCGAGCGGGGGAAGAGACCCAGTACTTC.

The rearrangement links TRBV10-1 to TRBJ2-3, with 8 bases fitting TRBD1. Germline V gene lookup returns CDR1 WNHNN and CDR2 SYGVQD (reference sequence). Trimming took 8 bases from V and 5 from J; bases not matched to a gene: 15. This CDR3 region has 16 residues. The CDR3 nucleotides read TGCGCCAGCGATCCCCTTTTGCAGGGGGCGAAAGATACGCAGTATTTT. This encodes CASDPLLQGAKDTQYF.

V gene TRBV6-5 combines with J gene TRBJ1-2; 7 nucleotides match TRBD1. V lost 5 bases and J lost 6; bases outside the gene matches: 6. There are 13 residues in the CDR3. CDR1 is MNHEY and CDR2 is SVGAGI in the germline V gene. The CDR3 spells CASSPGGGNGYTF. In nucleotides, the CDR3 is TGTGCCAGCAGTCCGGGAGGGGGCAATGGCTACACCTTC.